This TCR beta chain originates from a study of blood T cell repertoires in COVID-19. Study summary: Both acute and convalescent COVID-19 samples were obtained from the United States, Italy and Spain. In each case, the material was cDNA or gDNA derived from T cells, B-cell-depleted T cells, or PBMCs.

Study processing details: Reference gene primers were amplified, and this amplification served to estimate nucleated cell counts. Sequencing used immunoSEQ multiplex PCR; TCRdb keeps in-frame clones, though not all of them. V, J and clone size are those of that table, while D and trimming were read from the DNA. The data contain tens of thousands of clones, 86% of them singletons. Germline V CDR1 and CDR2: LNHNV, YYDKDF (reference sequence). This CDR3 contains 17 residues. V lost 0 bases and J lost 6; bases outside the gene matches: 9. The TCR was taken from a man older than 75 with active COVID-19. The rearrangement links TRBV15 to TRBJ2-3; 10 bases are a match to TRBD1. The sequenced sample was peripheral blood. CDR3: CATSRDGQGDGSDTQYF. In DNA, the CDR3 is TGTGCCACCAGCAGAGATGGACAGGGGGATGGGTCGGATACGCAGTATTTT.